Listed below are T cell receptor beta chains from one sample, sequenced in a study of shared clonotypes between healthy human individuals. The assay was immunoSEQ multiplex PCR, and TCRdb's table has in-frame clones only and misses some. This table has approximately 2,000,000 clones, around 93% appearing once. Source material: naive CD8+ T cells from PBMCs. The origin of the receptors is a young man in good health. Some clones in this sample may be carry-over from other donors' samples. Each CDR3 is given with its conserved first and last residue. A D gene is named only where the DNA matches it firmly. Size is omitted from some rows. Given values are once, few, many or a class for expanded clones.

>-|-|TRBV7-2|TRBJ2-3
CASSQILSRATDTQYF
TGTGCCAGCAGCCAAATCCTCTCCCGCGCCACAGATACGCAGTATTTT
>-|-|TRBV6-1|TRBJ1-5
CASSEWGEGNQPQHF
TGTGCCAGCAGTGAATGGGGGGAGGGCAATCAGCCCCAGCATTTT
>-|once|TRBV7-9|TRBJ2-3
CASSAAGDTQYF
TGTGCCAGCAGCGCCGCTGGGGATACGCAGTATTTT
>TRBD1|-|TRBV9|TRBJ2-3
CASSVEDRATDTQYF
TGTGCCAGCAGCGTAGAGGACAGGGCGACAGATACGCAGTATTTT
>-|-|TRBV7-3|TRBJ2-7
CASSSPPSVEQYF
TGTGCCAGCAGCTCCCCCCCGTCGGTGGAGCAGTACTTC
>TRBD1|-|TRBV6-1|TRBJ2-7
CASRGRGTGSYEQYF
TGTGCCAGTAGGGGTCGGGGGACAGGGTCTTACGAGCAGTACTTC
>TRBD1|-|TRBV18|TRBJ2-7
CASSPLEGTGGGEQYF
TGTGCCAGCTCACCTTTGGAGGGGACAGGGGGAGGTGAGCAGTACTTC
>TRBD2|-|TRBV7-9|TRBJ2-1
CASSDGLAGANEQFF
TGTGCCAGCAGCGACGGACTAGCGGGAGCTAATGAGCAGTTCTTC
>TRBD1|once|TRBV4-3|TRBJ2-7
CASSPAYTGVISYEQYF
TGCGCCAGCAGCCCAGCCTACACAGGGGTTATCTCCTACGAGCAGTACTTC
>-|-|TRBV28|TRBJ2-1
CASSLKEYNEQFF
TGTGCCAGCAGTTTAAAGGAGTACAATGAGCAGTTCTTC
>-|once|TRBV19|TRBJ1-5
CASSKHRDSNQPQHF
TGTGCCAGTAGTAAACACCGGGACAGCAATCAGCCCCAGCATTTT
>-|once|TRBV7-9|TRBJ2-5
CASSSGRDLAETQYF
TGTGCCAGCAGCTCCGGCAGGGACCTCGCGGAGACCCAGTACTTC
>TRBD2|-|TRBV27|TRBJ2-1
CASGKREGPYNEQFF
TGTGCCAGCGGAAAACGGGAGGGCCCCTACAATGAGCAGTTCTTC
>TRBD2|-|TRBV27|TRBJ2-7
CASSPYAGGDYEQYF
TGTGCCAGCAGTCCTTACGCGGGAGGCGATTACGAGCAGTACTTC